These T cell receptor beta chains were read from a single sample in a study of T cell responses to AZD1222 COVID-19 vaccine. Some clones are missing from TCRdb's copy, which holds only in-frame ones; the method was immunoSEQ multiplex PCR. The sample records around 100,000 clones, around nine tenths being singletons. Sequenced material: peripheral blood, taken on day 0 of AZD1222 vaccination. The source is an adult in good health. Each CDR3 is given without its conserved first and last residue. Fields, in order: V gene, clone size, J gene, CDR3 protein. The size of a clone is reported for some rows only, either as once, few or many, or as a class for expanded clones.

>TRBV5-6|.|TRBJ2-2
ASSGGRLNTGELF
>TRBV7-9|once|TRBJ1-6
ASSLGTGNSPLH
>TRBV7-9|.|TRBJ2-3
ASSEGGGTDTQY
>TRBV11-2|.|TRBJ1-2
ASSLDHGQGVNYGYT
>TRBV5-1|.|TRBJ1-1
ASSLGQGTMNTEAF
>TRBV10-2|.|TRBJ1-1
ASSVQGGTEAF
>TRBV5-8|.|TRBJ1-6
ASSPDPNNSPLH
>TRBV11-2|once|TRBJ2-1
ASSLTDRVGGEQF
>TRBV29-1|.|TRBJ2-2
SVLGWTGTDTGELF
>TRBV20-1|.|TRBJ1-4
SASRQGKGEKLF
>TRBV30|once|TRBJ1-4
AWSGGQPDGEKLF
>TRBV5-1|.|TRBJ2-2
ASSLSQGSTGELF
>TRBV18|.|TRBJ2-1
ASSPQGREEQF
>TRBV28|.|TRBJ2-5
ASHDETKETQY
>TRBV5-6|.|TRBJ2-2
ASSSGVGMTTGELF
>TRBV10-3|.|TRBJ2-7
AISERLEYEQY
>TRBV2|.|TRBJ1-1
ASDGDTEAF
>TRBV25-1|.|TRBJ1-6
ASSPRLDSPLH
>TRBV11-2|.|TRBJ1-6
ASSLVQPSPLH
>TRBV14|few|TRBJ1-2
ASSQGWTGRIYGYT
>TRBV11-3|.|TRBJ1-1
ASKELRRGEILTEAF
>TRBV3-1/TRBV3-2|.|TRBJ2-5
ASSQNDPGGETQY
>TRBV11-3|.|TRBJ1-6
ASSRRDRAFATNSPLH
>TRBV2|.|TRBJ1-1
ASSEAGEGVDTEAF
>TRBV25-1|.|TRBJ2-5
ASSDMETQY
>TRBV7-9|.|TRBJ1-1
ASSDRGGMNTEAF
>TRBV19|few|TRBJ1-1
ASSIPGRSDEAF
>TRBV5-6|.|TRBJ1-1
ASSLDPGLGTEAF
>TRBV6-1|once|TRBJ2-5
ASSEQPTGRETQY
>TRBV18|.|TRBJ2-6
ASSLKVSSGANVLT
>TRBV3-1/TRBV3-2|.|TRBJ1-2
ASSQGPYGYT
>TRBV19|.|TRBJ2-7
ASSMNRGDEQY
>TRBV28|once|TRBJ1-1
ASSLGRGLGNTEAF
>TRBV3-1/TRBV3-2|.|TRBJ1-2
ASSQRSSGGYT
>TRBV28|once|TRBJ1-2
ASSSYRVLSGYT
>TRBV7-2|.|TRBJ1-2
ASSLGSTNYGYT
>TRBV6-5|.|TRBJ1-6
ASSYWPARGLPLH
>TRBV7-2|.|TRBJ1-2
ANRGQGLPGGYT
>TRBV27|.|TRBJ1-2
ASTPGTGYGYT
>TRBV12-3/TRBV12-4|.|TRBJ2-3
ASISVTDTQY
>TRBV27|.|TRBJ2-5
ASSFGLQETQY
>TRBV21-1|.|TRBJ1-2
ASSNGARVRDYGYT
>TRBV27|.|TRBJ1-4
ASSLIGGGATNEKLF
>TRBV30|.|TRBJ2-7
AWSVRVDYEQY
>TRBV9|.|TRBJ1-5
ASSQDPGQNQPQH
>TRBV30|.|TRBJ1-5
AWNEVNSNQPQH
>TRBV3-1/TRBV3-2|.|TRBJ1-4
ASSQDRLGVRNEKLF
>TRBV30|.|TRBJ1-1
AWSGRGKGLNTEAF
>TRBV7-9|.|TRBJ2-7
ASAKDRVEGREQY
>TRBV7-9|.|TRBJ1-1
ASSLLAPEEEAF
>TRBV4-2|.|TRBJ1-4
ASSPRTGDNEKLF
>TRBV6-5|.|TRBJ1-2
ASSTRTGAYGYT
>TRBV24-1|.|TRBJ2-5
ATGGQRGGQETQY
>TRBV27|.|TRBJ1-5
ASSAYRGRVDQPQH